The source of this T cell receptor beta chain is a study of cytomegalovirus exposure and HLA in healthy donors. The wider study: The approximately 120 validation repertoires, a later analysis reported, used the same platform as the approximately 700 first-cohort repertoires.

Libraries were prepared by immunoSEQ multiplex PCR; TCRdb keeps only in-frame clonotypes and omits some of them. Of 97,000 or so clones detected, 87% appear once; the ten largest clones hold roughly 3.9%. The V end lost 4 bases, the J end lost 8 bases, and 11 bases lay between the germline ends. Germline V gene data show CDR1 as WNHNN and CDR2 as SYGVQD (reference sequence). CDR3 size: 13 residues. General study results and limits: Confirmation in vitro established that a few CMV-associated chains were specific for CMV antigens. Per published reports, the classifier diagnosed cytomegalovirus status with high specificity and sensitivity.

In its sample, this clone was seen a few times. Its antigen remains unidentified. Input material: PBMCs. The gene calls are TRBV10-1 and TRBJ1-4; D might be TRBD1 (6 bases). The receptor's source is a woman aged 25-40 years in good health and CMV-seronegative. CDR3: CASSAGAGEKLFF. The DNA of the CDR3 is TGCGCCAGCAGTGCAGGGGCTGGAGAAAAACTGTTTTTT.